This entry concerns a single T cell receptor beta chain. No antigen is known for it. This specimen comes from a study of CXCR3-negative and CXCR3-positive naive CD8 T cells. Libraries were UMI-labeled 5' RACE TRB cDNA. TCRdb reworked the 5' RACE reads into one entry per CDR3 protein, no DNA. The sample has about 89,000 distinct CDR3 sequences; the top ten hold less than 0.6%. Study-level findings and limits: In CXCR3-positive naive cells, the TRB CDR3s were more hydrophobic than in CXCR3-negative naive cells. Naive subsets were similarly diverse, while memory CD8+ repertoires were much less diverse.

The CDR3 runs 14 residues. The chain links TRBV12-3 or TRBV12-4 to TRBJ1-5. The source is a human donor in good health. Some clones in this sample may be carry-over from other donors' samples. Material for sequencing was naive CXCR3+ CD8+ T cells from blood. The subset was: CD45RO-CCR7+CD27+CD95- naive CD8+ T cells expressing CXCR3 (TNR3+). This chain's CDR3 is CASSLDQLNQPQHF.